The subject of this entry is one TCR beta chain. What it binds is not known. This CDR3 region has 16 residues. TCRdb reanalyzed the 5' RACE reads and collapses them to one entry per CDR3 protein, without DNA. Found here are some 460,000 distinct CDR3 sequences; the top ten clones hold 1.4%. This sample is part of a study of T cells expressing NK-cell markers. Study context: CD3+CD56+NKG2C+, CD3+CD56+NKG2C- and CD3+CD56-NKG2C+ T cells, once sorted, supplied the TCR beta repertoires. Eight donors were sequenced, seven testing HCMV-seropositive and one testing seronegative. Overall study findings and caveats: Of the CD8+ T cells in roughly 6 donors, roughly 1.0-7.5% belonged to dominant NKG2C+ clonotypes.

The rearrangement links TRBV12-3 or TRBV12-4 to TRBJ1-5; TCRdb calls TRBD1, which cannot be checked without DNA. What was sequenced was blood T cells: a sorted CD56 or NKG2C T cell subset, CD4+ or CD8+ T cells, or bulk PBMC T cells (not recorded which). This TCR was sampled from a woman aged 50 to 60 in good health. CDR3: CASSLYGTLENQPQHF.